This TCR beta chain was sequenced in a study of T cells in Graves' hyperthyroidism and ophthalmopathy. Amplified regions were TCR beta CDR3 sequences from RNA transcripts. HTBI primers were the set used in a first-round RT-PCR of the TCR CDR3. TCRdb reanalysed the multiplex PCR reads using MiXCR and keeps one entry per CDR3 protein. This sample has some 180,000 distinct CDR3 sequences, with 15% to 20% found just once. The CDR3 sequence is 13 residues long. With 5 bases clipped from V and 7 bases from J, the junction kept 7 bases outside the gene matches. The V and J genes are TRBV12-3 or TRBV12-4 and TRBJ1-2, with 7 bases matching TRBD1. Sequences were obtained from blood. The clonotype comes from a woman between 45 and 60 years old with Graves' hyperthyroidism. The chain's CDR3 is CASSLRGTAGYTF. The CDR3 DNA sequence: TGTGCCAGCAGTCTACGCGGGACAGCTGGCTACACCTTC.